Listed below are T cell receptor beta chains from one sample, sequenced in a study of beta chain features in type 1 diabetes. Method: immunoSEQ multiplex PCR; TCRdb's copy keeps in-frame clones and lacks some. The data hold under 500,000 clones, with around 28% observed a single time. Sequences were obtained from naive CD4+ T cells from blood. The origin of the receptors is a man younger than 30 in good health. Both conserved end residues are part of each CDR3. A D gene is named only where the DNA matches it firmly. Not every row has a clone size; where given, it reads once, few, many or a size class.

DNA: TGCGCCAGCAGCGACACGGGAGAAGCTTTCTTT
CDR3: CASSDTGEAFF
V: TRBV5-1
J: TRBJ1-1
D: NA
size: few
length: 11

DNA: TGTGCCAGCAGCATGTCCAGGGGTGGCTACACCTTC
CDR3: CASSMSRGGYTF
V: TRBV5-4
J: TRBJ1-2
D: NA
size: few
length: 12

DNA: TGTGCCAGTAGTCCGACGACTAAAGTCGTGGAGACCCAGTACTTC
CDR3: CASSPTTKVVETQYF
V: TRBV19
J: TRBJ2-5
D: NA
size: NA
length: 15

DNA: TGCAGCGTTGGTCTCCGGCTTCGCCCTGAAGCTTTCTTT
CDR3: CSVGLRLRPEAFF
V: TRBV29-1
J: TRBJ1-1
D: NA
size: few
length: 13

DNA: TGCAGCGTTGAGAAAGGGGGCGATTTATACGAGCAGTACTTC
CDR3: CSVEKGGDLYEQYF
V: TRBV29-1
J: TRBJ2-7
D: TRBD1
size: NA
length: 14

DNA: TGCAGCGGGGGACTAGCGGCCGACGAGCAGTACTTC
CDR3: CSGGLAADEQYF
V: TRBV29-1
J: TRBJ2-7
D: TRBD2
size: NA
length: 12

DNA: TGTGCCAGCAGTGAGCCCCAGTTGTCCTACGAGCAGTACTTC
CDR3: CASSEPQLSYEQYF
V: TRBV25-1
J: TRBJ2-7
D: NA
size: few
length: 14

DNA: TGCAGTGGGTACCTGGGGAACGAGCAGTACTTC
CDR3: CSGYLGNEQYF
V: TRBV20-1
J: TRBJ2-7
D: NA
size: few
length: 11

DNA: TGTGCCAGCAGTGGACGAAGGTCCTACGAGCAGTACTTC
CDR3: CASSGRRSYEQYF
V: TRBV27
J: TRBJ2-7
D: NA
size: few
length: 13

DNA: TGTGCCACCAGCAGAGAGCGGGGTCCCTACGAGCAGTACTTC
CDR3: CATSRERGPYEQYF
V: TRBV15
J: TRBJ2-7
D: NA
size: NA
length: 14

DNA: TGTGCCACCAGCAGAGACGGGACCGCCAGCGGAAACACCATATATTTT
CDR3: CATSRDGTASGNTIYF
V: TRBV15
J: TRBJ1-3
D: NA
size: NA
length: 16